Given below is one T cell receptor beta chain in context. Trimming took off 5 bases at V and 0 bases at J, with 17 bases between the two ends. Germline loops: CDR1 GTSNPN, CDR2 SVGIG (reference sequence). The CDR3 length is 16 residues. Original data processing: Using reference gene primer amplification, nucleated cell counts were estimated. The assay was immunoSEQ multiplex PCR, and TCRdb's table has in-frame clones only and misses some. V and J calls and clone size are as listed in that table; D and trimming were resolved from the DNA. Here the sample spans about 270,000 clones, approximately 86% being singletons. This sample was included in a study of blood T cell repertoires in COVID-19. Study details: Italy, Spain and the United States were the sources of the convalescent and acute COVID-19 samples.

Sequencing input: peripheral blood. The chain is built from TRBV30 and TRBJ2-1, with a tentative D call TRBD2 (5 bases). This TCR was sampled from a man aged 35-49 years with active or convalescent COVID-19. CDR3 residues: CAWHKLGPSSYNEQFF. The CDR3, as DNA: TGTGCCTGGCACAAACTAGGCCCTAGCTCCTACAATGAGCAGTTCTTC.